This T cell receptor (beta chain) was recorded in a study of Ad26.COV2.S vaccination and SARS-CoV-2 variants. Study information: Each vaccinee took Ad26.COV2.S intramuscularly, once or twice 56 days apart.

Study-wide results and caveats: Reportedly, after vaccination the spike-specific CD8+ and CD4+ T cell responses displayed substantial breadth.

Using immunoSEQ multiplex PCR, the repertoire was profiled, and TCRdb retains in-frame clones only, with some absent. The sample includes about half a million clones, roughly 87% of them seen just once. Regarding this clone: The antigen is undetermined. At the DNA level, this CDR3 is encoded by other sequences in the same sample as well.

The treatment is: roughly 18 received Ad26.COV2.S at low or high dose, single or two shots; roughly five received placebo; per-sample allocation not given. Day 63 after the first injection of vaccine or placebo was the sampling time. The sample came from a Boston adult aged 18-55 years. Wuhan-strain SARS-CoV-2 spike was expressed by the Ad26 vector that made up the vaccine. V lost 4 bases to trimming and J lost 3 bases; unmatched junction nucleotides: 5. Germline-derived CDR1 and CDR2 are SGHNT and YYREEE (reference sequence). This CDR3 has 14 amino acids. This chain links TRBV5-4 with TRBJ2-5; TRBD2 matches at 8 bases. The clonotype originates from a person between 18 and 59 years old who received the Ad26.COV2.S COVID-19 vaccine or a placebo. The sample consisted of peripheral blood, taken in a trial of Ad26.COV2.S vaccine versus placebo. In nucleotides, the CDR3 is TGTGCCAGCAGCCCCGGACTAGCCGAAGAGACCCAGTACTTC. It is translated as CASSPGLAEETQYF.